This T cell receptor (beta chain) was profiled in a study of neurological immune-mediated disorders. This clonotype was recorded many times. In germline, CDR1 is ENHRY, CDR2 SYGVKD. There are 13 residues in the CDR3. The V and J ends lost 7 bases and 1 base respectively, with 10 bases between them. TCRdb re-called the 5' RACE reads through MiXCR, storing one row per CDR3 protein. The sample holds approximately 44,000 distinct CDR3 sequences; around 15% are singletons and the top ten take approximately 3.5%. J is TRBJ1-1 and V is TRBV10-3; D may be TRBD1 (6 bases). The TCR was taken from a woman aged 55-70 years with HTLV-1-associated myelopathy (HAM/TSP). The sample consisted of CD4+ T cells from blood. For the CDR3, the DNA is TGTGCCATCACCCTGGACAGGAACACTGAAGCTTTCTTT. Its protein product is CAITLDRNTEAFF.